The T cell receptor beta chain described here comes from a study of CD4 and CD8 cells across lung adenocarcinoma regions (dated by TCRdb to the late 2010s). In the study overall: To look at intratumor heterogeneity in the T cell receptor repertoire, the study compared tumor centers against tumor margins.

Patients with localized lung adenocarcinoma, a subtype of non-small cell lung cancer, were used as donors. The margins of localized lung adenocarcinomas were where the samples came from. CD4+ T cells from tumor tissue were profiled separately from CD8+ T cells for TCR repertoire analysis. Per the germline V gene, ENHRY is the CDR1 and SYGVKD is the CDR2. The CDR3 sequence holds 14 residues, the cysteine and phenylalanine included. Only CDR3 DNA is held: 42 bases, read in frame from base 1. V loses 5 bases at its end and J loses 4 bases; junction bases beyond the gene matches: 5. On this clonotype itself: There is no known antigen for this receptor. No base-level quality is on record; no much larger clone is a single base apart.

The library was built by means of PCR. This sample was sequenced with a HiSeq X Ten. Using fastp trimming at Q25 and MiXCR clonotype assembly, TCRdb reanalyzed the public sequencing data and kept in-frame beta chains. Rows matching on CDR3 protein sequence are summarized as one entry with the most common DNA and genes. The sample has some 7,900 distinct CDR3 sequences on record, around 43% of them singletons. Of the sample, 30% is held by the ten largest clones. The rearrangement combines TRBV10-3 with TRBJ2-5, and TRBD1 matches 9 of the central bases. The clonotype was recovered from a male donor with lung adenocarcinoma. The CD4 and CD8 labels of this study may be unreliable. The specimen sequenced was CD4+ T cells from the margin of a lung tumor. The meaning of the sample's cell subset or site label: tumor margin region. The nucleotide sequence is given as TGTGCCATCAGTAAGGACAGGGGTGTAGAGACCCAGTACTTC. Its protein product is CAISKDRGVETQYF.